This T cell receptor (beta chain) is from a study of beta chain features in type 1 diabetes. Looking at the study overall: Examined across all samples were around 110 million sorted cells.

Study conclusions and caveats: Fewer junction insertions and more nucleotide deletions appeared in type 1 diabetes patients. Significant though moderate, a shortening of TCRB CDR3s appeared in all four CD4+ subsets of Type 1 diabetes patients.

Germline lookup yields CDR1 MNHNS and CDR2 SASEGT. V gave up 2 bases and J gave up 2 bases, with 4 bases separating them. There are 13 residues in the CDR3. A few counts support this clone. Its antigen is still unknown. This CDR3 is also generated by other DNA sequences in the sample. The entirety of the isolated RNA underwent reverse transcription, so expressed TCRB transcripts were sequenced. Libraries were prepared by immunoSEQ multiplex PCR; TCRdb keeps only in-frame clonotypes and omits some of them. Here the sample spans some 350,000 clones, about 10% being singletons. J is TRBJ1-5 and V is TRBV6-1; D is uncertain. This TCR was sampled from a man younger than 45 with type 1 diabetes. Sequencing was carried out using central memory CD4+ T cells from blood. CDR3 region: CASSETGNQPQHF. The CDR3 DNA reads TGTGCCAGCAGTGAAACGGGCAATCAGCCCCAGCATTTT.